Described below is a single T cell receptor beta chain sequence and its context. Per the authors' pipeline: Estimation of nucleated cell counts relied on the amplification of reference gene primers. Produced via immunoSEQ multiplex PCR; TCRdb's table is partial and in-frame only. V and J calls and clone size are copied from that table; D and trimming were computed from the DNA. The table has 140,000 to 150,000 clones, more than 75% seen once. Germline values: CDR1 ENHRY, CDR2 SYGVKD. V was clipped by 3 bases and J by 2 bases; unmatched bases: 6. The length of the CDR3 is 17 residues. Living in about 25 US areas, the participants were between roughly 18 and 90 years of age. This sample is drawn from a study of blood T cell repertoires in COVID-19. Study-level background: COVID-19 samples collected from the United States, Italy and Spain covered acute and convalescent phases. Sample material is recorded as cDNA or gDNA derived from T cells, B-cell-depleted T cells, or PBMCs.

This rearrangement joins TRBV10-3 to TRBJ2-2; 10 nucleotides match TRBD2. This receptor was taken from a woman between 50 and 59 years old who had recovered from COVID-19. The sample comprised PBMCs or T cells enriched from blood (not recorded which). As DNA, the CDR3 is TGTGCCATCAGTGAAGGTAGCGGGGGGCCTAACACCGGGGAGCTGTTTTTT. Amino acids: CAISEGSGGPNTGELFF.